Listed below are T cell receptor beta chains from one sample, sequenced in a study of OX40 agonist ivuxolimab in advanced cancers. Assay: immunoSEQ multiplex PCR; the TCRdb copy retains only in-frame clones and omits some. In the table there are roughly 68,000 clones, roughly nine tenths of which are singletons. Source: CD4+ or CD8+ T cells sorted from blood, taken in a trial of the OX40 agonist ivuxolimab. Receptors originate from an adult with an advanced solid tumor such as melanoma, head and neck, liver or kidney cancer. CDR3s include the opening cysteine and the closing phenylalanine or tryptophan. The order of the fields is clone size, D gene, V gene, J gene, CDR3 DNA, CDR3 protein. D genes are given only for firm matches. Clone size is given for some rows only: seen once, a few or many times, or a class if the clone is expanded.

NA	NA	TRBV5-1	TRBJ1-2	TGCGCCAGCAACGAGGACGGAGGACCCTCCTATGGCTACACCTTC	CASNEDGGPSYGYTF
NA	NA	TRBV19	TRBJ1-2	TGTGCCAGTAGTATAGGGGGCAGGAGCGCCGTATACTATGGCTACACCTTC	CASSIGGRSAVYYGYTF
NA	NA	TRBV5-1	TRBJ2-1	TGCGCCAGCAGCTCGGGACCCGAGCAGTTCTTC	CASSSGPEQFF
once	NA	TRBV9	TRBJ2-1	TGTGCCAGCAGCTTTACCCAGAGCTCCTACAATGAGCAGTTCTTC	CASSFTQSSYNEQFF
NA	TRBD1	TRBV6-5	TRBJ1-2	TGTGCCAGCAGTTACCACTTCGGGACAGGGAACTATGGCTACACCTTC	CASSYHFGTGNYGYTF
NA	TRBD1	TRBV5-1	TRBJ1-1	TGCGCCAGCAGCAGGCTGGGGGGGGACAGGGAGTCGTGGACTGAAGCTTTCTTT	CASSRLGGDRESWTEAFF
NA	NA	TRBV5-1	TRBJ2-7	TGCGCCAGCAGCCCTGAGACAGCCGTCGTCTACGAGCAGTACTTC	CASSPETAVVYEQYF
NA	TRBD2	TRBV6-1	TRBJ2-5	TGTGCCACCAGAAGCGGGAGGGCGGTAGAGACCCAGTACTTC	CATRSGRAVETQYF
NA	NA	TRBV5-4	TRBJ1-1	TGTGCCAGCAGCTTCGGAACAGAGGCCACTGAAGCTTTCTTT	CASSFGTEATEAFF
NA	NA	TRBV27	TRBJ1-1	TGTGCCAGCAGACAGGGTTACACTGAAGCTTTCTTT	CASRQGYTEAFF
NA	TRBD1	TRBV5-1	TRBJ2-7	TGCGCCAGCAGCTTACAGGGGGCTGAGGGGTACGAGCAGTACTTC	CASSLQGAEGYEQYF
NA	NA	TRBV29-1	TRBJ1-2	TGCAGCGTTCAGGGGAGGGCGTTGGACCAGAGTGGCTACACCTTC	CSVQGRALDQSGYTF
NA	TRBD2	TRBV9	TRBJ2-3	TGTGCCAGCACGATTAGCGGGAGGGCCTCAGATACGCAGTATTTT	CASTISGRASDTQYF
NA	NA	TRBV2	TRBJ1-5	TGTGCCAGCAGTGAATTGACAGACAATCAGCCCCAGCATTTT	CASSELTDNQPQHF
NA	NA	TRBV7-7	TRBJ1-3	TGTGCCAGCAGCTTAGCATACGGAAACACCATATATTTT	CASSLAYGNTIYF
NA	NA	TRBV11-2	TRBJ2-7	TGTGCCAGCAGCCCGGGACATTTCTACGAGCAGTACTTC	CASSPGHFYEQYF
NA	TRBD1	TRBV7-2	TRBJ1-1	TGTGCCAGCAGCTTAGAGGTACAGGGGGGAACTGAAGCTTTCTTT	CASSLEVQGGTEAFF
NA	TRBD1	TRBV27	TRBJ1-5	TGTGCCAGCAGTCCACCCGGGACAGGGAACCAGCATTTT	CASSPPGTGNQHF
few	NA	TRBV2	TRBJ1-1	TGTGCCAGCAGTACCGGGAACACTGAAGCTTTCTTT	CASSTGNTEAFF
NA	NA	TRBV7-8	TRBJ1-2	TGTGCCAGCAGCTTAATCGATTACTATGGCTACACCTTC	CASSLIDYYGYTF
NA	TRBD1	TRBV5-1	TRBJ2-6	TGCGCCAGTAAACAGGGGGCGAGCTCTGGGGCCAACGTCCTGACTTTC	CASKQGASSGANVLTF
once	TRBD2	TRBV4-1	TRBJ2-2	TGCGCCAGCAGCCGGTTACTAGCGGGAGGCGGGGAGCTGTTTTTT	CASSRLLAGGGELFF
NA	NA	TRBV18	TRBJ2-3	TGTGCCAGCTCACCTGGGGACCGTCAAGCACGGTATTTT	CASSPGDRQARYF
NA	NA	TRBV10-3	TRBJ2-7	TGTGCTCCCACGGTGAAGGGGCGCTACGAGCAGTACTTC	CAPTVKGRYEQYF
NA	TRBD1	TRBV18	TRBJ2-7	TGTGCCAGCTCACAACGGACAGGCTCCTACGAGCAGTACTTC	CASSQRTGSYEQYF
NA	TRBD1	TRBV6-5	TRBJ1-1	TGTGCCAGCAGTTACGGAGGACAGGGGGGTGAAGCTTTCTTT	CASSYGGQGGEAFF
NA	NA	TRBV29-1	TRBJ2-7	TGCAGCGTTCCGCGCCCCTACGAGCAGTACTTC	CSVPRPYEQYF
NA	NA	TRBV7-9	TRBJ2-1	TGTGCCAGCAGCCACGGGACTCTAAAGAATGAGCAGTTCTTC	CASSHGTLKNEQFF
once	TRBD1	TRBV5-5	TRBJ1-5	TGTGCCAGCAGCCCCAGGGGGGCTAGGGTGGATCAGCCCCAGCATTTT	CASSPRGARVDQPQHF